These 23 T cell receptor beta chains share one sample of origin, sequenced in a study of blood T cell repertoires in COVID-19. The protocol was immunoSEQ multiplex PCR, while the TCRdb copy is restricted to in-frame clones and leaves out a portion. Among about 140,000 clones, over 60% were seen once, and the ten largest hold around 13%. Sequenced: peripheral blood. These receptor sequences come from a man at least 80 years old with acute or convalescent COVID-19.

The chain joins TRBV6-2 or TRBV6-3 to TRBJ2-1; 16 bases fit TRBD2. Trimming took 5 bases from V and 1 from J; bases not matched to a gene: 11. The CDR3 contains 20 residues. Germline V gene lookup returns CDR1 MNHEY and CDR2 SVGEGT. The CDR3 DNA reads as TGTGCCAGCAGTGCCTTCCCGGGACTAGCGGGGGGGCTTTCCTACAATGAGCAGTTCTTC. Translation: CASSAFPGLAGGLSYNEQFF.

The chain combines TRBV5-1 with TRBJ2-2; TRBD2 aligns across 7 bases. The CDR3 runs 15 residues. CDR1 SGHRS and CDR2 YFSETQ come from the germline V gene. Trimming removed 0 bases from V and 4 bases from J; junction bases left unmatched: 3. CDR3 sequence: CASSLVGGSTGELFF. Written as DNA, the CDR3 is TGCGCCAGCAGCTTGGTTGGCGGGAGCACCGGGGAGCTGTTTTTT.

The chain employs TRBV2 and TRBJ1-5, with D tentatively TRBD1 (5 bases). This CDR3 region has 14 residues. The germline V gene encodes CDR1 SNHLY and CDR2 FYNNEI. The ends were cut back, 9 bases at V and 2 bases at J, with 14 bases in the middle. As DNA, the CDR3 is TGTGCCAGTCGGGGGGTTGGTGGCAATCAGCCCCAGCATTTT. Its protein is CASRGVGGNQPQHF.

This chain links TRBV5-1 with TRBJ2-1; 12 bases align to TRBD2. J was trimmed by 8 bases and V by 0 bases; bases with no gene match: 6. Germline values: CDR1 SGHRS, CDR2 YFSETQ. The CDR3 loop spans 16 amino acids. The CDR3 bases are TGCGCCAGCAGCTTGGTCCTAGCGGGGGGGCTCTATGAGCAGTTCTTC. Translated, it gives CASSLVLAGGLYEQFF.

The chain couples TRBV4-2 to TRBJ2-5; D is unresolved. The CDR3 runs to 14 residues. V was pared by 0 bases and J by 5 bases, with 10 bases between. From germline, CDR1 is LGHNA and CDR2 YNFKEQ. The CDR3 DNA is TGTGCCAGCAGCCAAGACCGTGCGAGGGAGACCCAGTACTTC. It specifies CASSQDRARETQYF.

This clone was seen repeatedly, ten times or more. The chain recombines TRBV5-1 with TRBJ1-2, with D hard to call. Trimming shortened V by 4 bases and J by 2 bases, and 9 bases separated the two germline ends. This CDR3 is built from 13 residues. CDR1 SGHRS and CDR2 YFSETQ come from the germline V gene. CDR3 DNA sequence: TGCGCCAGCAGCCTGGGAGCCAACTATGGCTACACCTTC. It yields the protein CASSLGANYGYTF. Based on the CDR3 plus reference TRBV5-1 and TRBJ1-2, the full variable domain is KAGVTQTPRYLIKTRGQQVTLSCSPISGHRSVSWYQQTPGQGLQFLFEYFSETQRNKGNFPGRFSGRQFSNSRSEMNVSTLELGDSALYLCASSLGANYGYTFGSGTRLTVV.

V gene TRBV7-9 combines with J gene TRBJ2-5; TRBD2 aligns across 7 bases. Trimming cost V 3 bases and J 3 bases; bases outside gene matches: 7. Germline lookup yields CDR1 SEHNR and CDR2 FQNEAQ (reference sequence). The CDR3 sequence is 15 residues long. In DNA form, the CDR3 reads TGTGCCAGCAGCTTCCGGACGGGGAGGGAAGAGACCCAGTACTTC. Residues: CASSFRTGREETQYF. The entire variable domain, with the rest obtained from reference TRBV7-9 and TRBJ2-5, is as follows: DTGVSQNPRHKITKRGQNVTFRCDPISEHNRLYWYRQTLGQGPEFLTYFQNEAQLEKSRLLSDRFSAERPKGSFSTLEIQRTEQGDSAMYLCASSFRTGREETQYFGPGTRLLVL.

V gene TRBV5-8 combines with J gene TRBJ1-6, with a possible D match to TRBD1 (6 bases). This CDR3 spans 15 amino acids. Germline V gene data show CDR1 as SGHTS and CDR2 as YDEGEE. The V gene lost 0 bases and the J gene lost 5 bases, with 9 bases spanning the gap. Here the CDR3 DNA reads TGTGCCAGCAGCTTGGAGGGGGTAAATAATTCACCCCTCCACTTT. Translation gives CASSLEGVNNSPLHF. The variable domain in full, completed from reference TRBV5-8 and TRBJ1-6, reads EAGVTQSPTHLIKTRGQQATLRCSPISGHTSVYWYQQALGLGLQFLLWYDEGEERNRGNFPPRFSGRQFPNYSSELNVNALELEDSALYLCASSLEGVNNSPLHFGNGTRLTVT.

The chain employs TRBV28 and TRBJ1-4; TRBD1 might be the D (5 bases). The CDR3 is made up of 15 amino acids. The germline gives CDR1 MDHEN, CDR2 SYDVKM. Trimming left V 1 base short and J 8 bases short, with 14 bases between. The CDR3 DNA is TGTGCCAGCAGTTTATCGGCCAGGGTAGGGGAAAAACTGTTTTTT. Its translation is CASSLSARVGEKLFF.

The CDR3 DNA follows: TGTGCCAGCAGCTTAATTGGACTAGCTAACACCGGGGAGCTGTTTTTT. It specifies CASSLIGLANTGELFF. V usage is TRBV7-9 and J usage is TRBJ2-2, with 8 bases matching TRBD2. The CDR3 runs 16 residues. From germline, CDR1 is SEHNR and CDR2 FQNEAQ (reference sequence). V lost 2 bases and J lost 2; bases outside the gene matches: 4.

In DNA form, the CDR3 reads TGTGCCAGCAGCCAAGATGCTGAGTCACCCCTCCACTTT. This gives the protein CASSQDAESPLHF. The rearrangement joins TRBV3-1 (or the pseudogene TRBV3-2) to TRBJ1-6, with D unclear. Per the germline V gene, CDR1 is LGHDT and CDR2 is YNNKEL (reference sequence). Deletions cut 0 bases from V and 10 bases from J, with 7 bases between. This CDR3 contains 13 residues.

J is TRBJ1-1 and V is TRBV6-6; D is undetermined. The germline CDR1 and CDR2 sequences are MNHNY and SVGAGI (reference sequence). This CDR3 region has 13 residues. Trimming took 5 bases from V and 3 from J, leaving 10 bases between them. The CDR3, as DNA: TGTGCCAGCAGTATCGGTGAACACACTGAAGCTTTCTTT. Its translation: CASSIGEHTEAFF.

The sample holds one count of this clone. The chain uses TRBV13 and TRBJ1-2, with 10 bases identical to TRBD1. Germline V gene lookup returns CDR1 PRHDT and CDR2 FYEKMQ (reference sequence). Losses at the gene ends were 1 base for V and 0 bases for J; bases not matched to a gene: 2. The CDR3 is made up of 16 amino acids. The DNA for the CDR3 is TGTGCCAGCAGCTTAGCGGGGACAGGGGCTAACTATGGCTACACCTTC. Amino acids: CASSLAGTGANYGYTF.

The J gene is TRBJ2-7, the V gene TRBV28, with 10 bases that match TRBD1. Germline V CDR1 and CDR2: MDHEN, SYDVKM. The CDR3 has 16 residues. The junction had 7 bases not matched to a gene; V was cut back by 5 bases and J by 0 bases. The CDR3 region has the DNA TGTGCCAGCAGTACCCCCGGGACAGGGGTCTCCTACGAGCAGTACTTC. Residues: CASSTPGTGVSYEQYF.

The gene calls are TRBV7-2 and TRBJ1-2; D may be TRBD1 (6 bases). Trimming took 9 bases from V and 7 from J, leaving 21 bases between them. The germline V gene has CDR1 SGHTA and CDR2 FQGNSA. The CDR3 loop spans 14 amino acids. CDR3 sequence reads: CASTPAGGASGYTF. The CDR3 DNA sequence: TGTGCCAGTACCCCTGCGGGGGGCGCCTCTGGCTACACCTTC.

This clone turned up a few times. V is TRBV27 and J is TRBJ1-5; 7 bases are a match to TRBD1. The V and J ends lost 6 bases and 3 bases, in that order; junction bases with no gene match: 5. The germline V gene encodes CDR1 MNHEY and CDR2 SMNVEV (reference sequence). CDR3 length: 14 amino acids. CDR3: CASRRQGFNQPQHF. The CDR3 nucleotides are TGTGCCAGCAGGAGACAGGGTTTCAATCAGCCCCAGCATTTT.

The CDR3 loop reads CASSIDRQGANGHGELFF. The CDR3 nucleotides are TGTGCCAGTAGTATAGACCGACAGGGGGCTAACGGGCACGGGGAGCTGTTTTTT. V gene TRBV19 combines with J gene TRBJ2-2; 10 positions match TRBD1. The CDR3 contains 18 residues. Germline CDR1 is LNHDA and CDR2 is SQIVND (reference sequence). The V and J ends lost 0 bases and 7 bases, in that order; junction bases with no gene match: 11.

The V gene is TRBV6-5, the J gene TRBJ1-4; D is undetermined. Per germline, CDR1 MNHEY and CDR2 SVGAGI. The ends were cut back, 0 bases at V and 7 bases at J, with 12 bases in the middle. This CDR3 region has 15 residues. The CDR3 region is CASSYSMMLREKLFF. The CDR3 bases are TGTGCCAGCAGTTACTCGATGATGCTGCGTGAAAAACTGTTTTTT.

The chain links TRBV19 to TRBJ2-1; D perhaps matches TRBD1 (5 bases). Germline values: CDR1 LNHDA, CDR2 SQIVND (reference sequence). CDR3 length: 12 residues. Trimming removed 5 bases at V and 9 bases at J, with 11 bases between. CDR3 coding DNA: TGTGCCAGTAGTTCTCTCCAGGGTGAGCAGTTCTTC. Residues: CASSSLQGEQFF.

This clone has only a few counts. CDR3 amino acids: CASSLRQGGLETQYF. CDR3 bases: TGTGCCAGCAGTTTAAGACAGGGGGGACTGGAGACCCAGTACTTC. The chain employs TRBV27 and TRBJ2-5, with 9 positions matching TRBD1. Germline CDR1 MNHEY, CDR2 SMNVEV (reference sequence). This CDR3 is 15 amino acids long. Trimming at V came to 2 bases and at J to 5 bases, leaving 6 bases not matched to a gene.

V and J are TRBV18 and TRBJ2-4; maybe TRBD1 (5 bases). Per germline, CDR1 KGHSH and CDR2 LQKENI. This CDR3 has 15 residues. The germline V and J ends were trimmed by 5 bases and 1 base, with 12 bases remaining between them. This CDR3 reads CASSSQGQAKNIQYF. In DNA, the CDR3 is TGTGCCAGCTCATCGCAGGGTCAGGCCAAAAACATTCAGTACTTC. The full variable domain, its missing parts supplied by reference TRBV18 and TRBJ2-4, is NAGVMQNPRHLVRRRGQEARLRCSPMKGHSHVYWYRQLPEEGLKFMVYLQKENIIDESGMPKERFSAEFPKEGPSILRIQQVVRGDSAAYFCASSSQGQAKNIQYFGAGTRLSVL.

CDR3 coding DNA: TGTGCCAGCAGCGTACCTTTAGCGGGGGGTTCCTACGAGCAGTACTTC. Translated: CASSVPLAGGSYEQYF. The V and J genes are TRBV7-2 and TRBJ2-7; TRBD2 agrees at 10 bases. The CDR3 has 16 residues. V trimming: 5 bases; J trimming: 1 base; junction bases outside the gene matches: 8. CDR1 and CDR2 from the germline V gene are SGHTA and FQGNSA.

The J gene is TRBJ1-3, the V gene TRBV7-8, with D perhaps matching TRBD1 (5 bases). V gave up 2 bases and J gave up 2 bases, with 10 bases separating them. The CDR3 is 15 amino acids. Germline lookup yields CDR1 SGHVS and CDR2 FQNEAQ. CDR3 loop: CASSLIGVPGNTIYF. The CDR3 coding sequence is TGTGCCAGCAGCTTAATAGGGGTACCTGGAAACACCATATATTTT.